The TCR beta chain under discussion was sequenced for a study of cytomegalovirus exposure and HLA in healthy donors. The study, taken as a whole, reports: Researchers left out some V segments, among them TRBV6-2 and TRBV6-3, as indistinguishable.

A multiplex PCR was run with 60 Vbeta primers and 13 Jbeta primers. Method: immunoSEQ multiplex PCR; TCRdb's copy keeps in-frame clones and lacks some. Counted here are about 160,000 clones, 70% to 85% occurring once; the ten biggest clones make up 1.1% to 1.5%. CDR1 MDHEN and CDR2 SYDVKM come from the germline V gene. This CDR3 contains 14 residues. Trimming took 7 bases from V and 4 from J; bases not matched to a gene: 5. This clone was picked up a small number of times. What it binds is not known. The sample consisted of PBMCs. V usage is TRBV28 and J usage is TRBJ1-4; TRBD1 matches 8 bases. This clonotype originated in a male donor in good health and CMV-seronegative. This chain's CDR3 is CASNIGQGNEKLFF. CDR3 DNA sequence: TGTGCCAGCAATATCGGACAGGGTAATGAAAAACTGTTTTTT.